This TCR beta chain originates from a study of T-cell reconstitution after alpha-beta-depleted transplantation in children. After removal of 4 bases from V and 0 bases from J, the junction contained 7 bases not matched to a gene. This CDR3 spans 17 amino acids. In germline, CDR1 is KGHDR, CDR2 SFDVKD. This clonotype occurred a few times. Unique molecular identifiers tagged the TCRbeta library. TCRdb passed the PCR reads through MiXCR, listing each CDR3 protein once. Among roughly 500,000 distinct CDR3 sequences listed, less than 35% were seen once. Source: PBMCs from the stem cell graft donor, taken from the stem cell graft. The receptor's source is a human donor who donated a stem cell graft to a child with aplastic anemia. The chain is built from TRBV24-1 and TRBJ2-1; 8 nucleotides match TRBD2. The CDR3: CATSDTTSASSYNEQFF. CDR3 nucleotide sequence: TGTGCCACCAGTGACACGACTAGCGCTAGCTCCTACAATGAGCAGTTCTTC.